Listed here are 27 T cell receptor beta chains from one sample, sequenced in a study of control samples from healthy donors and cancer patients. TCRdb keeps only in-frame clones here, not all; method: immunoSEQ multiplex PCR. The sample lists around 120,000 clones; approximately 89% were seen once. The source material was blood. These receptor sequences come from a man in his forties in good health.

The chain has TRBV4-3 and TRBJ1-3; D unclear. The V end lost 5 bases, the J end lost 1 base, and 12 bases lay between the germline ends. The CDR3 has 15 residues. The V gene's germline CDR1 is LGHNA and CDR2 YSLEER. Here the CDR3 reads CASSSRRDSGNTIYF. The DNA for the CDR3 is TGCGCCAGCAGCTCCCGAAGGGATTCTGGAAACACCATATATTTT.

This clone has only a few counts. The rearrangement joins TRBV24-1 to TRBJ1-1; TRBD1 might be the D (6 bases). Trimming took 7 bases from V and 5 from J, leaving 16 bases between them. This CDR3 is 14 amino acids long. Germline V lookup: CDR1 KGHDR, CDR2 SFDVKD. The CDR3 reads CATSTSGAGTEAFF. CDR3 bases: TGTGCCACCAGCACCTCAGGGGCGGGGACTGAAGCTTTCTTT.

The chain carries TRBV30 and TRBJ1-1; maybe TRBD1 (5 bases). Germline V gene sequence: CDR1 GTSNPN, CDR2 SVGIG (reference sequence). The CDR3 has 13 residues. V gave up 3 bases and J gave up 4 bases, with 12 bases separating them. For the CDR3, the DNA is TGTGCCTGGAGGCAGGGAGGGTCCACTGAAGCTTTCTTT. Its protein product is CAWRQGGSTEAFF.

This clone was counted a single time. The gene calls are TRBV12-3 or TRBV12-4 and TRBJ2-2; D is unclear. The V gene lost 1 base and the J gene lost 5 bases, with 5 bases spanning the gap. This CDR3 has 13 amino acids. The CDR3 sequence: CASSLGRTGELFF. The CDR3 DNA follows: TGTGCCAGCAGTTTAGGTCGGACCGGGGAGCTGTTTTTT.

J is TRBJ2-3 and V is TRBV11-3; D remains unclear. The CDR3 has 13 residues. Germline V lookup: CDR1 SGHNT, CDR2 YENEEA. The germline V and J ends were trimmed by 5 bases and 1 base, with 7 bases remaining between them. This CDR3 is CASSGRGTDTQYF. CDR3 coding DNA: TGTGCCAGCAGCGGCAGAGGCACAGATACGCAGTATTTT.

This clone came up once. The chain employs TRBV21-1 and TRBJ1-2; TRBD1 is the table's D call, not checked against the DNA. TRBV21-1 is a documented pseudogene. The CDR3 spans 14 residues. The DNA for the CDR3 is TGTGCCAGCAGCCTCACAGGGGGCGGCTATGGCTACACCTTC. It specifies CASSLTGGGYGYTF.

J is TRBJ2-2 and V is TRBV24-1; D is ambiguous. This CDR3 is built from 15 residues. V was trimmed by 2 bases and J by 4 bases, leaving 10 bases between them. The germline V gene encodes CDR1 KGHDR and CDR2 SFDVKD. The CDR3 sequence: CATSDSRAGTGELFF. The CDR3 nucleotides read TGTGCCACCAGTGATTCCCGTGCTGGCACCGGGGAGCTGTTTTTT.

This clone has a single count. The genes are TRBV7-2 and TRBJ2-7; TRBD2 agrees at 10 bases. This CDR3 has 14 amino acids. Looked up from germline, CDR1 is SGHTA and CDR2 is FQGNSA. The trim removed 3 bases at V and 6 bases at J, leaving 5 bases unmatched. Here the CDR3 DNA reads TGTGCCAGCAGCTTCGTTACTAGCGGGGCCGAGCAGTACTTC. Translation: CASSFVTSGAEQYF.

V is TRBV7-8 and J is TRBJ1-3, with D maybe TRBD1 (6 bases). In germline, CDR1 is SGHVS, CDR2 FQNEAQ. The CDR3 has 16 amino acids. Between the trimmed V and J ends, which lost 5 bases and 2 bases, there was a span of 16 bases. The CDR3 region is CASSPSWGATGNTIYF. The CDR3 nucleotides read TGTGCCAGCAGCCCCTCCTGGGGGGCTACTGGAAACACCATATATTTT. Variable domain in full (rest from reference TRBV7-8 and TRBJ1-3): GAGVSQSPRYKVAKRGQDVALRCDPISGHVSLFWYQQALGQGPEFLTYFQNEAQLDKSGLPSDRFFAERPEGSVSTLKIQRTQQEDSAVYLCASSPSWGATGNTIYFGEGSWLTVV.

The chain is built from TRBV3-1 (or the pseudogene TRBV3-2) and TRBJ2-3; D is uncertain. This CDR3 comprises 13 residues. Germline assignment: CDR1 LGHDT and CDR2 YNNKEL (reference sequence). Trimming removed 0 bases at V and 4 bases at J, with 5 bases between. The CDR3 bases are TGTGCCAGCAGCCAAGACTACGCAGATACGCAGTATTTT. Its protein product is CASSQDYADTQYF.

The chain employs TRBV2 and TRBJ1-1, with 7 bases fitting TRBD1. V trimming: 6 bases; J trimming: 0 bases; junction bases outside the gene matches: 4. This CDR3 region has 14 residues. The germline CDR1 and CDR2 sequences are SNHLY and FYNNEI. Here the CDR3 DNA reads TGTGCCAGCAGGGGACAGAGAATGAACACTGAAGCTTTCTTT. Protein: CASRGQRMNTEAFF. Using reference TRBV2 and TRBJ1-1 for the parts outside the CDR3, the full variable domain is EPEVTQTPSHQVTQMGQEVILRCVPISNHLYFYWYRQILGQKVEFLVSFYNNEISEKSEIFDDQFSVERPDGSNFTLKIRSTKLEDSAMYFCASRGQRMNTEAFFGQGTRLTVV.

Regarding this clone: Other DNA sequences in this specimen translate into the identical CDR3. The chain is built from TRBV7-9 and TRBJ1-1; D remains unclear. The germline gives CDR1 SEHNR, CDR2 FQNEAQ (reference sequence). The CDR3 spans 13 residues. Trimming cost V 0 bases and J 2 bases, with 4 bases left between them. The CDR3: CASSLALNTEAFF. CDR3 nucleotides: TGTGCCAGCAGCTTAGCCCTTAACACTGAAGCTTTCTTT. The whole variable domain, remainder taken from reference TRBV7-9 and TRBJ1-1, is DTGVSQNPRHKITKRGQNVTFRCDPISEHNRLYWYRQTLGQGPEFLTYFQNEAQLEKSRLLSDRFSAERPKGSFSTLEIQRTEQGDSAMYLCASSLALNTEAFFGQGTRLTVV.

The chain is built from TRBV19 and TRBJ1-2; 9 nucleotides match TRBD1. CDR1 LNHDA and CDR2 SQIVND come from the germline V gene (reference sequence). Losses at the gene ends were 1 base for V and 4 bases for J; bases not matched to a gene: 4. The CDR3 totals 15 residues. CDR3 nucleotide sequence: TGTGCCAGTAGTATAGGGGTACAGGGGGCCTATGGCTACACCTTC. Protein product: CASSIGVQGAYGYTF.

The V gene is TRBV12-3 or TRBV12-4, the J gene TRBJ2-7; no clear D gene. The CDR3 is made up of 12 amino acids. The germline V and J ends were trimmed by 8 bases and 2 bases, with 10 bases remaining between them. The CDR3, as DNA: TGTGCCAGCTCTGGGCAGGCCTACGAGCAGTACTTC. As protein: CASSGQAYEQYF.

The rearrangement uses TRBV6-1 and TRBJ1-2; D remains unclear. The V end lost 2 bases, the J end lost 5 bases, and 12 bases lay between the germline ends. The germline V gene has CDR1 MNHNS and CDR2 SASEGT. The CDR3 loop spans 14 amino acids. The CDR3 DNA reads as TGTGCCAGCAGTGAATTTATGATTACTTATGGCTACACCTTC. Its protein is CASSEFMITYGYTF.

The chain uses TRBV10-2 and TRBJ2-1, with TRBD2 identical over 8 bases. J lost 10 bases, V lost 2 bases, and 4 bases had no gene match. The CDR3 length is 13 residues. Germline lookup yields CDR1 WSHSY and CDR2 SAAADI. CDR3 loop: CASSEVAGWEQFF. The DNA for the CDR3 is TGCGCCAGCAGTGAGGTAGCGGGGTGGGAGCAGTTCTTC.

The rearrangement links TRBV2 to TRBJ1-5; 9 nucleotides agree with TRBD1. The CDR3 totals 15 residues. V lost 7 bases to trimming and J lost 2 bases; unmatched junction nucleotides: 6. Germline loops: CDR1 SNHLY, CDR2 FYNNEI. The CDR3 DNA is TGTGCCAGCACCATCGGACAGGGGCGCAATCAGCCCCAGCATTTT. This gives the protein CASTIGQGRNQPQHF.

The chain carries TRBV3-1 (or the pseudogene TRBV3-2) and TRBJ2-7; 11 bases match TRBD1. V gave up 2 bases and J gave up 9 bases; unmatched junction bases: 6. The CDR3 length is 14 residues. Germline lookup yields CDR1 LGHDT and CDR2 YNNKEL (reference sequence). The CDR3 loop reads CASSQYGQGAGQYF. CDR3 nucleotides: TGTGCCAGCAGCCAATATGGACAGGGGGCAGGGCAGTACTTC.

The chain links TRBV10-2 to TRBJ1-2; a weak D match, TRBD1 (5 bases). CDR3 length: 12 residues. Trimming pared 4 bases from V and 6 bases from J, leaving 9 bases between. Per germline, CDR1 WSHSY and CDR2 SAAADI. This CDR3 is CASSGRENGYTF. CDR3 in DNA: TGCGCCAGCAGTGGCAGGGAGAATGGCTACACCTTC.

This rearrangement joins TRBV6-5 to TRBJ2-3; D perhaps matches TRBD2 (6 bases). Trimming stripped 6 bases from V and 6 bases from J, with 16 bases between. This CDR3 region has 14 residues. From germline, CDR1 is MNHEY and CDR2 SVGAGI. For the CDR3, the DNA is TGTGCCAGCAGGATTGTGGAGGGCAGTGATACGCAGTATTTT. Residues: CASRIVEGSDTQYF.

V gene TRBV7-3 combines with J gene TRBJ2-1; 11 nucleotides match TRBD2. CDR1 and CDR2 (germline): SGHTA, FQGTGA. The CDR3 sequence is 12 residues long. J lost 9 bases, V lost 6 bases, and 1 base had no gene match. Written as DNA, the CDR3 is TGTGCCAGCAGTCTAGCGGGGGGTGAGCAGTTCTTC. It translates to CASSLAGGEQFF.

The chain links TRBV4-1 to TRBJ2-1, with D maybe TRBD2 (5 bases). CDR3 length: 15 residues. The germline V gene has CDR1 MGHRA and CDR2 YSYEKL. V was trimmed by 5 bases and J by 2 bases, leaving 13 bases between them. The CDR3 bases are TGCGCCAGCAGCTCTCCTGGCGGGCCCTACAATGAGCAGTTCTTC. It encodes CASSSPGGPYNEQFF.

The chain links TRBV11-1 to TRBJ2-3; 9 bases agree with TRBD1. The CDR3 is made up of 16 amino acids. The ends lost 0 bases at V and 4 bases at J; junction bases unmatched: 5. The V gene's germline CDR1 is SGHAT and CDR2 FQDESV (reference sequence). CDR3 nucleotides: TGTGCCAGCAGCTTAGCTCCGGGACAGGGTGCAGATACGCAGTATTTT. This encodes CASSLAPGQGADTQYF.

The V and J genes are TRBV7-8 and TRBJ1-1; maybe TRBD1 (6 bases). The germline V and J ends were trimmed by 4 bases and 3 bases, with 9 bases remaining between them. Germline-derived CDR1 and CDR2 are SGHVS and FQNEAQ. The CDR3 loop spans 13 amino acids. DNA for the CDR3: TGTGCCAGCAGCTCTACAGGGCACACTGAAGCTTTCTTT. It codes for CASSSTGHTEAFF. Looking up the rest from reference TRBV7-8 and TRBJ1-1 gives the full variable domain: GAGVSQSPRYKVAKRGQDVALRCDPISGHVSLFWYQQALGQGPEFLTYFQNEAQLDKSGLPSDRFFAERPEGSVSTLKIQRTQQEDSAVYLCASSSTGHTEAFFGQGTRLTVV.

The rearrangement joins TRBV6-5 to TRBJ2-2; 7 bases are shared with TRBD1. Germline CDR1 and CDR2: MNHEY and SVGAGI. Trimming cost V 8 bases and J 6 bases; bases outside gene matches: 9. The CDR3 extends over 14 amino acids. In nucleotides, the CDR3 is TGTGCCAGCGGAGCGGACAGGTTTCCCGGGGAGCTGTTTTTT. Encoded protein: CASGADRFPGELFF.

Only one count was recorded for this clone. The chain uses TRBV30 and TRBJ1-5; unclear D gene. The length of the CDR3 is 15 residues. V gave up 2 bases and J gave up 3 bases, with 14 bases separating them. Germline CDR1 and CDR2: GTSNPN and SVGIG (reference sequence). Here the CDR3 reads CAWSLTDGINQPQHF. The CDR3 DNA follows: TGTGCCTGGAGTTTAACTGACGGCATCAATCAGCCCCAGCATTTT.

This sequence joins TRBV27 and TRBJ1-6; D gene ambiguous. The V gene's germline CDR1 is MNHEY and CDR2 SMNVEV (reference sequence). The CDR3 has 16 amino acids. Trimming left V 0 bases short and J 4 bases short, with 10 bases between. The CDR3 DNA sequence: TGTGCCAGCAGTTTATCGGGGAGACGGTATAATTCACCCCTCCACTTT. This encodes CASSLSGRRYNSPLHF.